The rows below give T cell receptor beta chains drawn from one sample of a study of T cells in Graves' hyperthyroidism and ophthalmopathy. MiXCR was run by TCRdb on the multiplex PCR reads, yielding one entry per CDR3 protein. This table holds 550,000 to 600,000 distinct CDR3 sequences, roughly 46% found once. Sequenced material: peripheral blood or thyroid tissue (not recorded which). The receptors shown here come from an adult woman with Graves' disease, either hyperthyroidism or ophthalmopathy (not recorded which). Both conserved end residues are part of each CDR3. Each record gives: V gene, clone size, D gene, J gene, CDR3 DNA, CDR3 protein. A D gene is named only where the DNA matches it firmly. A clone size is listed for some rows: how often the clone was seen (once, few, many), or a class if it is expanded.

V gene: TRBV7-2
clone size: many
D gene: -
J gene: TRBJ1-4
CDR3 DNA: TGTGCCAGCAGCAAACGGGGGAACGAGAAACTGTTTTTT
CDR3 protein: CASSKRGNEKLFF

V gene: TRBV12-3/TRBV12-4
clone size: -
D gene: -
J gene: TRBJ1-5
CDR3 DNA: TGTGCCAGTGGGGGGAGCCCACCGGGGGAGACCCAGCATTTT
CDR3 protein: CASGGSPPGETQHF

V gene: TRBV24-1
clone size: -
D gene: -
J gene: TRBJ2-7
CDR3 DNA: TGTGCCACCAGTCGACAGACCTACGAGCAGTACTTC
CDR3 protein: CATSRQTYEQYF

V gene: TRBV27
clone size: many
D gene: -
J gene: TRBJ1-5
CDR3 DNA: TGTGCCAGCAGCCTCCAGGGGTTGGATCAGCCCCAGCATTTT
CDR3 protein: CASSLQGLDQPQHF

V gene: TRBV11-2
clone size: -
D gene: TRBD1
J gene: TRBJ1-5
CDR3 DNA: TGTGCCAGCAGCAAGGACAGGGGTCGGCCCCAGCATTTT
CDR3 protein: CASSKDRGRPQHF

V gene: TRBV12-5
clone size: many
D gene: -
J gene: TRBJ1-1
CDR3 DNA: TGTGCTAGTGGTTTAGGCAGAAACACTGAAGCTTTCTTT
CDR3 protein: CASGLGRNTEAFF

V gene: TRBV28
clone size: many
D gene: TRBD1
J gene: TRBJ2-5
CDR3 DNA: TGTGCCAGCGGTTATCAGGGGGAGCAAGAGACCCAGTACTTC
CDR3 protein: CASGYQGEQETQYF

V gene: TRBV20-1
clone size: few
D gene: -
J gene: TRBJ2-5
CDR3 DNA: TGCAGTGCCTCGCGCGGGACGTACCAAGAGACCCAGTACTTC
CDR3 protein: CSASRGTYQETQYF

V gene: TRBV15
clone size: -
D gene: -
J gene: TRBJ2-5
CDR3 DNA: TGTGCCACCAGCAGAGGAGCGCTAAAAGAGACCCAGTACTTC
CDR3 protein: CATSRGALKETQYF

V gene: TRBV10-1
clone size: many
D gene: TRBD1
J gene: TRBJ1-5
CDR3 DNA: TGCGCCACCCGAGGAACAGGGGGTGTCGATCAGCCCCAGCATTTT
CDR3 protein: CATRGTGGVDQPQHF

V gene: TRBV2
clone size: -
D gene: TRBD2
J gene: TRBJ2-5
CDR3 DNA: TGTGCCAGCGCCTCCCCGGGACTAGCGGGAGCTTCGGGAGAGACCCAGTACTTC
CDR3 protein: CASASPGLAGASGETQYF

V gene: TRBV19
clone size: -
D gene: TRBD1
J gene: TRBJ1-6
CDR3 DNA: TGTGCCAGTACCTCCGGGACAGGGGCCTACGGGTCACCCCTCCACTTT
CDR3 protein: CASTSGTGAYGSPLHF

V gene: TRBV12-3/TRBV12-4
clone size: many
D gene: -
J gene: TRBJ1-2
CDR3 DNA: TGTGCCAGCAGTTTAACCGCAGCCTATGGCTACACCTTC
CDR3 protein: CASSLTAAYGYTF

V gene: TRBV29-1
clone size: -
D gene: TRBD1
J gene: TRBJ1-3
CDR3 DNA: TGCAGCGTTGCCGGGACAGGGAGCTCTGGAAACACCATATATTTT
CDR3 protein: CSVAGTGSSGNTIYF

V gene: TRBV6-1
clone size: many
D gene: -
J gene: TRBJ1-2
CDR3 DNA: TGTGCCAGCAGTGAACGGGGGCTATCTTCCTATGGCTACACCTTC
CDR3 protein: CASSERGLSSYGYTF

V gene: TRBV19
clone size: -
D gene: TRBD1
J gene: TRBJ2-7
CDR3 DNA: TGTGCCAGTAGTACTGGGACAGGAGAAGCCTACGAGCAGTACTTC
CDR3 protein: CASSTGTGEAYEQYF